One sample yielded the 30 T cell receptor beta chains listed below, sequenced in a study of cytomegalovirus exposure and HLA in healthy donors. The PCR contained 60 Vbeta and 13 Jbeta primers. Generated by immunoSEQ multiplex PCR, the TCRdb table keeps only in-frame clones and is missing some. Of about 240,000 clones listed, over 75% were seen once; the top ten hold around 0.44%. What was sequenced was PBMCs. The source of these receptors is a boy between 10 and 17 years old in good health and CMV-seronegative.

The CDR3 loop reads CALQGYTEAFF. The CDR3, as DNA: TGTGCCTTACAGGGATACACTGAAGCTTTCTTT. The V call is TRBV30, the J call TRBJ1-1, with D maybe TRBD1 (6 bases). The V end was cut by 7 bases, the J end by 3 bases, with 9 bases between. The CDR3 totals 11 residues. Germline V gene data show CDR1 as GTSNPN and CDR2 as SVGIG (reference sequence).

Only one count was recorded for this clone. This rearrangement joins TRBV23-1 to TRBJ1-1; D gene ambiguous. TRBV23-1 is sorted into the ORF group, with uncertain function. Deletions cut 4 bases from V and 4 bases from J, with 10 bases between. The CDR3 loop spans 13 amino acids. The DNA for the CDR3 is TGCGCCAGCAGTCTCGGGGAGGCCACTGAAGCTTTCTTT. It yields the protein CASSLGEATEAFF.

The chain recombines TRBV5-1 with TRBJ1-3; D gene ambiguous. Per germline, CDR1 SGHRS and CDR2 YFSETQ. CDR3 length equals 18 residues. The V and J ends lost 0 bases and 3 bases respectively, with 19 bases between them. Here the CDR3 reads CASSLVVPGSNVGNTIYF. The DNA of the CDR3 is TGCGCCAGCAGCTTGGTGGTGCCGGGATCTAATGTTGGAAACACCATATATTTT. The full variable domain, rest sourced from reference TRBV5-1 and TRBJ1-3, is KAGVTQTPRYLIKTRGQQVTLSCSPISGHRSVSWYQQTPGQGLQFLFEYFSETQRNKGNFPGRFSGRQFSNSRSEMNVSTLELGDSALYLCASSLVVPGSNVGNTIYFGEGSWLTVV.

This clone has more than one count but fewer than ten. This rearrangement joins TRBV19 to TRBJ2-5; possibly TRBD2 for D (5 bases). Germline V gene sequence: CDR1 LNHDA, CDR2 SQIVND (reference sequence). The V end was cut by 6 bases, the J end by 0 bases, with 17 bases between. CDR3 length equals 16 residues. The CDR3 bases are TGTGCCAGTAGGAGTCTGATGTCGGGAAACCAAGAGACCCAGTACTTC. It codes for CASRSLMSGNQETQYF.

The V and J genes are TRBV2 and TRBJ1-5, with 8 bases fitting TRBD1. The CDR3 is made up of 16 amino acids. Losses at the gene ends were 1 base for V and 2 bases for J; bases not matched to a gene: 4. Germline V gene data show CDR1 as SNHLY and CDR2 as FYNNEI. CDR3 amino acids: CASSEDRGVGNQPQHF. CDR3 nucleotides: TGTGCCAGCAGTGAAGACAGGGGGGTAGGCAATCAGCCCCAGCATTTT.

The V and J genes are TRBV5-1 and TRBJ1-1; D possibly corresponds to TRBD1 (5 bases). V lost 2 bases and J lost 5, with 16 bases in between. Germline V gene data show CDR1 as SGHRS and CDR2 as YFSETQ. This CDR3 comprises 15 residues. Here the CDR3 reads CASSFLGNRGTEAFF. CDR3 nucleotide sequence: TGCGCCAGCAGCTTCCTAGGTAATCGGGGGACTGAAGCTTTCTTT.

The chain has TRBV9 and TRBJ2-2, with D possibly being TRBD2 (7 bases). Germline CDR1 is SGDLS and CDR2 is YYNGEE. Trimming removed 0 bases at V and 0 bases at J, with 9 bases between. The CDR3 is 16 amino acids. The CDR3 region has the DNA TGTGCCAGCAGCGTAGGGGGGGGCTCGAACACCGGGGAGCTGTTTTTT. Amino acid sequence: CASSVGGGSNTGELFF.

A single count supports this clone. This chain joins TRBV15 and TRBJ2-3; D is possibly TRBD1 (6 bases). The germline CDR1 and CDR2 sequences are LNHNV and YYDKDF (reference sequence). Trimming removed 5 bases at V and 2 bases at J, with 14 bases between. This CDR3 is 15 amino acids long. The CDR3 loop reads CATSLQGHLTDTQYF. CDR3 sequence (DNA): TGTGCCACCAGCTTACAGGGTCACCTCACAGATACGCAGTATTTT.

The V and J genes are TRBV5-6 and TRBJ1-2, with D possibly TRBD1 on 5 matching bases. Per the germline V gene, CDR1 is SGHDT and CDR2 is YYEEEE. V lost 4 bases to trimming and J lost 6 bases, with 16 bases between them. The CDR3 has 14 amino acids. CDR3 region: CASSLTGGVDGYTF. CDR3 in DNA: TGTGCCAGCAGCCTCACTGGAGGGGTCGATGGCTACACCTTC. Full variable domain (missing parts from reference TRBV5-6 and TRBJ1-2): DAGVTQSPTHLIKTRGQQVTLRCSPKSGHDTVSWYQQALGQGPQFIFQYYEEEERQRGNFPDRFSGHQFPNYSSELNVNALLLGDSALYLCASSLTGGVDGYTFGSGTRLTVV.

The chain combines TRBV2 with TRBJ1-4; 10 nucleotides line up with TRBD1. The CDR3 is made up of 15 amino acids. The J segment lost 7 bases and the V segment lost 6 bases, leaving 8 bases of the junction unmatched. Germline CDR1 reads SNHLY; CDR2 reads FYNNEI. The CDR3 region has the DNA TGTGCCAGCAGAGGGGGACAGGGGATTAGTGAAAAACTGTTTTTT. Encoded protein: CASRGGQGISEKLFF.

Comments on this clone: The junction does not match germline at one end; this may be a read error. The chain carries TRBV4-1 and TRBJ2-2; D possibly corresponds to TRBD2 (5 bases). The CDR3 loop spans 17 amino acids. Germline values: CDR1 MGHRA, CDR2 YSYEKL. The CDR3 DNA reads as TGCGTCAGCCGCCGAACTAGTTTGGCCCTGAACACCGGGGAGCTGTTTTTT. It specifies CVSRRTSLALNTGELFF.

CDR3 amino acids: CASSQKRKGGNQPQHF. CDR3 coding DNA: TGCGCCAGCAGTCAAAAGCGGAAGGGAGGCAATCAGCCCCAGCATTTT. The chain links TRBV23-1 to TRBJ1-5; the D is unclear. TRBV23-1 is an ORF for which the function is uncertain. The ends were cut back, 2 bases at V and 2 bases at J, with 13 bases in the middle. The CDR3 sequence is 16 residues long.

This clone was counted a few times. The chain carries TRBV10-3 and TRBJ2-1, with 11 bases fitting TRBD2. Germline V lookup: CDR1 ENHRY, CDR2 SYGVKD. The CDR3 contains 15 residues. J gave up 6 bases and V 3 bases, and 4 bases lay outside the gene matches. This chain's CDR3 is CAISENLAGGNEQFF. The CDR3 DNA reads TGTGCCATCAGTGAAAATCTAGCGGGGGGCAATGAGCAGTTCTTC.

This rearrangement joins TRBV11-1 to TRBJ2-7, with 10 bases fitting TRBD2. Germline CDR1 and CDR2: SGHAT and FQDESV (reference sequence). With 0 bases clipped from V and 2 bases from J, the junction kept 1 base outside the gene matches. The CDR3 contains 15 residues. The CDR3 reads CASSLALAGTYEQYF. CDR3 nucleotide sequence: TGTGCCAGCAGCTTAGCACTAGCGGGGACCTACGAGCAGTACTTC.

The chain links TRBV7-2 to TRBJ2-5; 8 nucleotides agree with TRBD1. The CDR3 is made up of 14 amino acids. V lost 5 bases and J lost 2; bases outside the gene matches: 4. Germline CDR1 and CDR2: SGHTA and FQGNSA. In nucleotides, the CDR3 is TGTGCCAGCAGCCTACGGACAGGGCAAGAGACCCAGTACTTC. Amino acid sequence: CASSLRTGQETQYF.

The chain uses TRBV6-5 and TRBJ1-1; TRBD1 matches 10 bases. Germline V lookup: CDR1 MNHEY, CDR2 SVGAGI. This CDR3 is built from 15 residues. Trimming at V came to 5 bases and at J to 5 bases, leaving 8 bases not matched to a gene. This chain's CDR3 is CASSPSDRGGTEAFF. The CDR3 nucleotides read TGTGCCAGCAGTCCGTCGGACAGGGGGGGGACTGAAGCTTTCTTT.

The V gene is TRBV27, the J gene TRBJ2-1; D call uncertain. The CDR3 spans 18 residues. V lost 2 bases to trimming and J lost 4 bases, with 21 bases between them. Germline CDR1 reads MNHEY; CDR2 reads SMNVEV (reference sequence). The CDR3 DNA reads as TGTGCCAGCAGTTTAGGAGACCGAGATCGTCCTAGATACAATGAGCAGTTCTTC. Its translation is CASSLGDRDRPRYNEQFF.

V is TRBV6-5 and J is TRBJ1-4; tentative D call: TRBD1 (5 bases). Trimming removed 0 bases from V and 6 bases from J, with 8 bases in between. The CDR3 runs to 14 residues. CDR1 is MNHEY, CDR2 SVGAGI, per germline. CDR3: CASSYSIQDEKLFF. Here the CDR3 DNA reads TGTGCCAGCAGTTACTCTATACAGGATGAAAAACTGTTTTTT.

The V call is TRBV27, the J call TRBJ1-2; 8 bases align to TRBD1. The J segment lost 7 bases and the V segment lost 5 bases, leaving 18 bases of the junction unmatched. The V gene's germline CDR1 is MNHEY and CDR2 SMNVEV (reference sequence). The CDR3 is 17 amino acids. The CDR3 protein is CASSLGQGPLIGRGYTF. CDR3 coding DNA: TGTGCCAGCAGTCTCGGACAGGGTCCTCTCATTGGGCGTGGCTACACCTTC.

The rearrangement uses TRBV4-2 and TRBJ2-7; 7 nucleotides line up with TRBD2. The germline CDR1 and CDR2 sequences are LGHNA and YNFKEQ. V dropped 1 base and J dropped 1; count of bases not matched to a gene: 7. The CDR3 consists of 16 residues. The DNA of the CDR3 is TGTGCCAGCAGCCAAGCGTTGGCGGGGGATTCCTACGAGCAGTACTTC. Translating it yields CASSQALAGDSYEQYF.

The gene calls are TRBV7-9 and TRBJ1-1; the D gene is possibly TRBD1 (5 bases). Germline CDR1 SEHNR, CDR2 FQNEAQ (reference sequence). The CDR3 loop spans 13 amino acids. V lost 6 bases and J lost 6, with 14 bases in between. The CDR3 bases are TGTGCCAGCAGTTTCAGGGCTGGGCCTGAAGCTTTCTTT. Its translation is CASSFRAGPEAFF.

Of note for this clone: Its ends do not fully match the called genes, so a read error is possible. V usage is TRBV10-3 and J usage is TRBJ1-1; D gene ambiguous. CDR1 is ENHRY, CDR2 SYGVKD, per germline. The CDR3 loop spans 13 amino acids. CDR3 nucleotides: TGTGCCGTCAGCCGGGGAGAAGGGACTGAAGCTTTCTTT. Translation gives CAVSRGEGTEAFF.

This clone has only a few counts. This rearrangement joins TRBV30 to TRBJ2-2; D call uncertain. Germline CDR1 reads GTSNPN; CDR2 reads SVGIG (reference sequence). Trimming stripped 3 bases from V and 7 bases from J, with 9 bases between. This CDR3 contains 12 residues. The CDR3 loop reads CAWRRFGGELFF. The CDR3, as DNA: TGTGCCTGGAGGAGGTTTGGCGGGGAGCTGTTTTTT.

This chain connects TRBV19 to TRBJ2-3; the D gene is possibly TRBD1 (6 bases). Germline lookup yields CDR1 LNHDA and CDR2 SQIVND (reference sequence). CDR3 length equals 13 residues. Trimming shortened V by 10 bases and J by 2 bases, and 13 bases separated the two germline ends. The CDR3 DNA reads TGTGCCACAGGGGAGATATTCACAGATACGCAGTATTTT. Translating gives CATGEIFTDTQYF.

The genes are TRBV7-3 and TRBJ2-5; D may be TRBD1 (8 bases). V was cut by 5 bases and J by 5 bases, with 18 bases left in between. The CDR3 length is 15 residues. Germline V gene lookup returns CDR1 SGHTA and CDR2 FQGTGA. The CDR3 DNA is TGTGCCAGCAGCCTCACAGGGGGGGAGCGGGAGACCCAGTACTTC. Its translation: CASSLTGGERETQYF.

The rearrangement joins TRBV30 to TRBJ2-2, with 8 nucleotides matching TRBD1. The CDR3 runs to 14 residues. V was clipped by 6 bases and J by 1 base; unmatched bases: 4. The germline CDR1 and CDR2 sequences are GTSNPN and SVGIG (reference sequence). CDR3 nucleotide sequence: TGTGCCTGCCCTGGACAGGGGAACACCGGGGAGCTGTTTTTT. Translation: CACPGQGNTGELFF.

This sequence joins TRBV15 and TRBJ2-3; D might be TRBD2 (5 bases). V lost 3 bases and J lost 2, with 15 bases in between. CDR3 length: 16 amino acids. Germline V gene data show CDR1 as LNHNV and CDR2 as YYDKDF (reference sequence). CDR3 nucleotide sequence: TGTGCCACCAGCAGCATAGCGAGACTTCACACAGATACGCAGTATTTT. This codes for CATSSIARLHTDTQYF.

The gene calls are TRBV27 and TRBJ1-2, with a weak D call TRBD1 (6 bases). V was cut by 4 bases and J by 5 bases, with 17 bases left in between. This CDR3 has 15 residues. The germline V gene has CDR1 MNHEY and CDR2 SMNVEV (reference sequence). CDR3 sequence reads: CASSSTLGQPYGYTF. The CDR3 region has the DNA TGTGCCAGCAGTTCCACCCTCGGACAGCCATATGGCTACACCTTC.

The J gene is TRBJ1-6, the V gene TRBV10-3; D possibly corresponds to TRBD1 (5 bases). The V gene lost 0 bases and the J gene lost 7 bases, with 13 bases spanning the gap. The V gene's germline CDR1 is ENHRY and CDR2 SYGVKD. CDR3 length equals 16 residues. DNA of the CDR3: TGTGCCATCAGTGAGTCCGGGGGGGGATACAATTCACCCCTCCACTTT. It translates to CAISESGGGYNSPLHF.

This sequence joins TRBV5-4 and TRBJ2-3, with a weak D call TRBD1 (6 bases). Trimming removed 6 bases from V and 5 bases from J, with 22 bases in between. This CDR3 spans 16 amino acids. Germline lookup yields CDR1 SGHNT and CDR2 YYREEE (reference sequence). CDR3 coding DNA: TGTGCCAGCACCGAGGCCCGGGGTGGGGGCGGAGATACGCAGTATTTT. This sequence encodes CASTEARGGGGDTQYF.